These 8 T cell receptor beta chains share one sample of origin, sequenced in a study of T cells in Graves' hyperthyroidism and ophthalmopathy. The CDR3 regions of TCR beta were amplified from RNA transcripts. HTBI primers were employed in a first-round RT-PCR of the TCR CDR3. TCRdb re-analysed the multiplex PCR reads in MiXCR, keeping a single row per CDR3 protein. Altogether approximately 32,000 distinct CDR3 sequences are present, just under 50% being singletons, with the ten largest covering roughly 6.4%. Input material: blood. The receptors were sampled from a woman aged 50 to 60 with Graves' hyperthyroidism that later progressed to Graves' ophthalmopathy.

This chain connects TRBV7-6 to TRBJ2-7, with a tentative D call TRBD1 (6 bases). Germline assignment: CDR1 SGHVS and CDR2 FNYEAQ. V was trimmed by 7 bases and J by 3 bases, leaving 16 bases between them. This CDR3 is 14 amino acids long. The CDR3 reads CASTKNPGDYEQYF. CDR3 DNA sequence: TGTGCCAGCACCAAAAACCCAGGGGACTACGAGCAGTACTTC.

In this sample, this clonotype turned up many times. The rearrangement uses TRBV6-2 or TRBV6-3 and TRBJ1-5, with TRBD1 matching over 8 bases. Germline-derived CDR1 and CDR2 are MNHEY and SVGEGT. V shed 5 bases, J shed 1 base, and the junction held 7 bases outside the gene matches. The CDR3 runs to 16 residues. The CDR3 reads CASSRRQGSSNQPQHF. DNA for the CDR3: TGTGCCAGCAGTAGACGACAGGGGTCGAGCAATCAGCCCCAGCATTTT.

Ten or more counts support this clonotype. The gene calls are TRBV24-1 and TRBJ1-1; D gene ambiguous. CDR1 is KGHDR, CDR2 SFDVKD, per germline. V was cut by 0 bases and J by 2 bases, with 15 bases left in between. This CDR3 has 17 amino acids. CDR3 sequence: CATSDLMPGPENTEAFF. The CDR3 DNA reads as TGTGCCACCAGTGATTTGATGCCCGGGCCGGAAAACACTGAAGCTTTCTTT.

This clonotype qualifies as medium-sized (0.01 to 0.1%). At one of its ends the junction is not consistent with the germline gene, which may arise from a read error. The rearrangement uses TRBV7-9 and TRBJ2-1, with D maybe TRBD2 (5 bases). This CDR3 contains 14 residues. Germline V gene sequence: CDR1 SEHNR, CDR2 FQNEAQ (reference sequence). This CDR3 reads CASNLVGSLAEQFF. The CDR3 DNA is TGTGCCAGCAACTTAGTGGGGAGTTTGGCTGAGCAGTTCTTC.

The chain uses TRBV7-9 and TRBJ1-2, with D unresolved. This CDR3 comprises 15 residues. The V gene's germline CDR1 is SEHNR and CDR2 FQNEAQ (reference sequence). V gave up 1 base and J gave up 4 bases, with 13 bases separating them. Here the CDR3 reads CASSLETTSSYGYTF. The CDR3 DNA follows: TGTGCCAGCAGCTTAGAAACTACCAGCTCCTATGGCTACACCTTC.

The rearrangement joins TRBV20-1 to TRBJ1-4; D remains ambiguous. Germline assignment: CDR1 DFQATT and CDR2 SNEGSKA (reference sequence). The V end was cut by 2 bases, the J end by 4 bases, with 11 bases between. The CDR3 spans 14 residues. The CDR3 bases are TGCAGTGCTAGACCTCGGGCGGGTAATGAAAAACTGTTTTTT. Protein: CSARPRAGNEKLFF.

This rearrangement joins TRBV7-8 to TRBJ1-5; no definite D call. Per the germline V gene, CDR1 is SGHVS and CDR2 is FQNEAQ. Trimming shortened V by 7 bases and J by 2 bases, and 12 bases separated the two germline ends. The CDR3 runs 14 residues. The CDR3 nucleotides read TGTGCCAGCAAAAGCACGGTTGGCAATCAGCCCCAGCATTTT. Translating gives CASKSTVGNQPQHF.

This clonotype has a count of ten or more. The chain recombines TRBV9 with TRBJ1-4; 8 positions agree with TRBD1. The CDR3 loop spans 14 amino acids. CDR1 and CDR2 (germline): SGDLS, YYNGEE. V trimming: 3 bases; J trimming: 5 bases; junction bases outside the gene matches: 3. The CDR3 DNA reads as TGTGCCAGCAGCGAGCGGACAGGGAATGAAAAACTGTTTTTT. It is translated as CASSERTGNEKLFF.